This T cell receptor beta chain was obtained from a study of vaccination effects on CD4 cells after COVID-19. Study-wide points: Early timepoints after infection were absent, and convalescent patients were few in the study. Marked clonal contraction of both clone types appeared late after vaccination. Cross-reactivity with common cold coronaviruses was shown by only 1 of 255 vaccine-induced clones in healthy vaccinees.

Assay used: immunoSEQ multiplex PCR; TCRdb lists only in-frame clones, some missing. Of around 45,000 clones listed, around 80% were seen once; the top ten hold approximately 10%. Comment on this clone: Antigen: not known.

Expansion with viral peptide pools was applied to antigen-specific CD4+ T cells by the ViraFEST assay prior to sequencing. A roughly 10-day culture period preceded the isolation of CD4+ T cells. Nucleocapsid antibody tests were negative, and the vaccine recipients had no prior SARS-CoV-2 infection. The TCR comes from a human donor who received a COVID-19 vaccine. Sequencing was performed on CD4+ T cells from PBMCs cultured with SARS-CoV-2 spike peptides, taken before COVID-19 vaccination.

Here the CDR3 reads CASSVTPRGTSFGETQYF. The CDR3 coding sequence is TGTGCCAGCAGTGTAACCCCCCGAGGGACTAGCTTCGGAGAGACCCAGTACTTC. V gene TRBV9 combines with J gene TRBJ2-5; 9 bases agree with TRBD2. V lost 5 bases, J lost 4 bases, and 18 bases stayed unmatched. Germline CDR1 and CDR2: SGDLS and YYNGEE. The CDR3 spans 18 residues.